This T cell receptor beta chain was found in a study of regulatory T cells in long-lasting Graves disease. This clonotype was detected ten times or more. CDR1 is SGHTA and CDR2 is FQGNSA in the germline V gene. The CDR3 covers 15 residues. Losses at the gene ends were 5 bases for V and 7 bases for J; bases not matched to a gene: 9. Sequencing libraries for TCR beta were prepared with iRepertoire HTBI primers and Arm-PCR of CDR3 regions. TCRdb reprocessed the multiplex PCR reads via MiXCR and lists one record per CDR3 protein. The sample holds 400,000 to 650,000 distinct CDR3 sequences; 15% to 20% are singletons and the top ten take around 25%. The time point here: newly diagnosed GD, antithyroid drugs for less than 3 months. RNA from PBMCs was the source of the TCR library. It was an endocrinology department in Xi'an, China, that provided the patients. The authors drew approximately 10 milliliters of peripheral blood into EDTA tubes.

This sample was shared with a second study, whose subject was T cells in Graves' hyperthyroidism and ophthalmopathy. As reported in that work: Graves' hyperthyroidism qualified as stable when ophthalmopathy did not progress within 18 months. Together with thyroid ultrasound, orbital computed tomography, serum thyroxine and TRAb, clinical symptoms were used for diagnoses.

The sequence derives from a woman between 40 and 65 years old with Graves disease. This specimen consisted of peripheral blood mononuclear cells (PBMCs), obtained at new diagnosis, from a patient treated with antithyroid drugs. The chain employs TRBV7-2 and TRBJ1-4; TRBD1 agrees at 8 bases. CDR3 region: CASSRKTGVGEKLFF. CDR3 DNA: TGTGCCAGCAGCCGTAAGACAGGGGTTGGTGAAAAACTGTTTTTT.